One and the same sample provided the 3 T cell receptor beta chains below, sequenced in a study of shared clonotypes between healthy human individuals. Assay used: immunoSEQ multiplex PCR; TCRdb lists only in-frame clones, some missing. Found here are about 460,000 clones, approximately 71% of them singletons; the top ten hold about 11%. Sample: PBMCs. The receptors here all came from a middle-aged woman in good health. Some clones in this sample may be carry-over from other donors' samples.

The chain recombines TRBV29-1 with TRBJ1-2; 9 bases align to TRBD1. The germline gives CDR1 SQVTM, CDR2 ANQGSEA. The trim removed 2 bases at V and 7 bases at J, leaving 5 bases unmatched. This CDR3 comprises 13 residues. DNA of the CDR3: TGCAGCGTTGAAACAGGGGGCTTTGTTGGCTACACCTTC. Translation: CSVETGGFVGYTF.

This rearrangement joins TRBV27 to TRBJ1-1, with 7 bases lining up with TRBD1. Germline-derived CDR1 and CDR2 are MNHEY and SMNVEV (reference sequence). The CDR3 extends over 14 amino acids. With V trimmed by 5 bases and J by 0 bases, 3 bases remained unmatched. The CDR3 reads CASSGTAMNTEAFF. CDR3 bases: TGTGCCAGCAGTGGGACAGCCATGAACACTGAAGCTTTCTTT.

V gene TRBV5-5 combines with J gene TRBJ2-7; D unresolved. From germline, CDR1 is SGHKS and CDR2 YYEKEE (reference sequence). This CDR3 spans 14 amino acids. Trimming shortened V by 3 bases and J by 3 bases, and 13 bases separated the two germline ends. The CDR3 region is CASSSEPSGYEQYF. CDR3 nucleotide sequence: TGTGCCAGCAGCTCAGAACCGTCTGGCTACGAGCAGTACTTC.